The entry below gives a single TCR beta chain sequence along with its context. Its specificity is unknown. The source of the sample is a study of cytomegalovirus exposure and HLA in healthy donors. The CDR3 runs 16 residues. Germline V CDR1 and CDR2: SGHKS, YYEKEE (reference sequence). Germline trimming cut 0 bases from V and 4 bases from J; bases unmatched to any gene: 7. In the PCR, 60 Vbeta and 13 Jbeta primers were used. The repertoire was sequenced with immunoSEQ multiplex PCR; TCRdb's copy has only in-frame clones and lacks some. The data hold more than 30,000 clones, with less than 75% observed a single time. General observations from the study: Compared with the roughly 700-donor mean, an Asian-associated ancestry cluster reportedly had fewer N-insertions, according to a later analysis.

This receptor was taken from a man aged 40-55 years in good health and CMV-seropositive. Sequencing input: PBMCs. The rearrangement joins TRBV5-5 to TRBJ1-2, with 9 bases fitting TRBD1. CDR3 region: CASSLAATGGRYGYTF. CDR3 coding DNA: TGTGCCAGCAGCTTGGCCGCAACAGGGGGCCGCTATGGCTACACCTTC.